This record looks at one T cell receptor (beta chain) sequence and its context. Its antigen remains unknown. The sample comes from a study of T cell responses to AZD1222 COVID-19 vaccine. The study, taken as a whole, reports: Rises in breadth and depth of Spike-specific TCRs came after two AZD1222 doses.

The method was immunoSEQ multiplex PCR; TCRdb's version includes in-frame clones alone and lacks a portion of them. Among more than 85,000 clones listed, around 85% were seen once. The CDR3 sequence is 15 residues long. Germline-derived CDR1 and CDR2 are MNHEY and SVGAGI. The V end was cut by 5 bases, the J end by 2 bases, with 15 bases between. The J gene is TRBJ1-1, the V gene TRBV6-5, with a possible D match to TRBD1 (5 bases). This receptor was taken from an adult in good health. The specimen comprised peripheral blood, sampled on day 0 of AZD1222 vaccination. The CDR3 sequence: CASSLPGRRNTEAFF. In nucleotides, the CDR3 is TGTGCCAGCAGTCTCCCGGGACGGAGAAACACTGAAGCTTTCTTT.